This section outlines one T cell receptor (beta chain) sequence together with its context. Authors' processing steps: Cell counts per sample came from amplifying reference gene primers. The data were produced by immunoSEQ multiplex PCR, yet TCRdb's version contains in-frame clones alone and is incomplete. D and trimming come from the DNA, and the V and J calls and clone size come from that table. The data contain approximately 180,000 clones, roughly 91% of them singletons. Germline CDR1 and CDR2: SGDLS and YYNGEE. The CDR3 is 13 amino acids. Trimming took off 4 bases at V and 3 bases at J, with 10 bases between the two ends. The data originate from a study of blood T cell repertoires in COVID-19. For the study at large: Nucleic acid was either cDNA or gDNA, and it came from T cells, B-cell-depleted T cells, or PBMCs.

Sequencing was done on a sample of peripheral blood. The chain has TRBV9 and TRBJ2-5; tentative D call: TRBD2 (5 bases). The clonotype originates from a man aged 40-49 years with active or convalescent COVID-19. This chain's CDR3 is CASSPRGEETQYF. The CDR3, as DNA: TGTGCCAGCAGCCCCCGGGGTGAAGAGACCCAGTACTTC. Full variable domain (remainder filled in from reference TRBV9 and TRBJ2-5): DSGVTQTPKHLITATGQRVTLRCSPRSGDLSVYWYQQSLDQGLQFLIQYYNGEERAKGNILERFSAQQFPDLHSELNLSSLELGDSALYFCASSPRGEETQYFGPGTRLLVL.